These T cell receptor beta chains were read from a single sample in a study of blood T cells in healthy people across ages. TCRdb analysed the 5' RACE reads with MiXCR anew, one entry per CDR3 protein. This sample yields over 1,200,000 distinct CDR3 sequences, of which roughly 60% are seen a single time; about 6.3% belongs to the top ten. The sequencing sample was made of blood. The receptors were sampled from a man younger than 35 in good health. Both conserved end residues are part of each CDR3. Fields, in order: D gene, clone size, V gene, J gene, CDR3 DNA, CDR3 protein. A D gene is named only where the DNA matches it firmly. For some rows the clone size is stated as once, few or many, or as a class when expanded; others skip it.

-	-	TRBV29-1	TRBJ1-2	TGCAGCGTTTCGGACTATGGCTACACCTTC	CSVSDYGYTF
-	-	TRBV7-9	TRBJ1-6	TGTGCCAGCAGCTTTCCCCGGATAGGGGCTTCACCCCTCCACTTT	CASSFPRIGASPLHF
TRBD1	-	TRBV29-1	TRBJ2-7	TGCAGCGTTGTATCCGGGGCAGGGGGTTACGAGCAGTACTTC	CSVVSGAGGYEQYF
-	-	TRBV29-1	TRBJ2-7	TGCAGCGTTGGCCTTCGGACGAAGCCCTACGAGCAGTACTTC	CSVGLRTKPYEQYF
-	-	TRBV12-3/TRBV12-4	TRBJ1-2	TGTGCCAGCACCCAGACAGAGCTTTTCGGTGGCTACACCTTC	CASTQTELFGGYTF
-	-	TRBV29-1	TRBJ2-3	TGCAGCGTGAGGGGCATGGCAACAGATACGCAGTATTTT	CSVRGMATDTQYF
-	-	TRBV6-6	TRBJ2-1	TGTGCCAGCAGTTACTCGCGGCAGGGAGGTTTCAATGAGCAGTTCTTC	CASSYSRQGGFNEQFF
TRBD2	-	TRBV6-5	TRBJ2-2	TGTGCCAGCAGTTCTCTTCTAGCGGGGGACACCGGGGAGCTGTTTTTT	CASSSLLAGDTGELFF
-	-	TRBV28	TRBJ2-2	TGTACCAGCACTTACACCGGGGAGCTGTTTTTT	CTSTYTGELFF
-	-	TRBV9	TRBJ2-6	TGTGCCAGCAGCGTAGGGAAAAGGAGCTCTGGGGCTAACGTCCTGACTTTC	CASSVGKRSSGANVLTF
TRBD2	-	TRBV29-1	TRBJ2-1	TGCAGCGTCGGGCTAGCGGGGGGCCATGAGCAGTTCTTC	CSVGLAGGHEQFF
-	-	TRBV15	TRBJ1-1	TGTGCCACCAGCAGAGATCTGGGGGTTTTGGGCACTGAAGCTTTCTTT	CATSRDLGVLGTEAFF
-	few	TRBV12-3/TRBV12-4	TRBJ2-7	TGTGCCAGCCGCCAGACCTACGAGCAGTACTTC	CASRQTYEQYF
-	-	TRBV19	TRBJ2-5	TGTGCCTCCCACGGAGGGGGCGGGGAGACCCAGTACTTC	CASHGGGGETQYF
-	-	TRBV27	TRBJ2-1	TGTGCCAGCAGTTCCGCAATGGCCCATCAGGGGTATAATGAGCAGTTCTTC	CASSSAMAHQGYNEQFF
TRBD1	once	TRBV27	TRBJ1-1	TGTGCCAGCAGCACACAGGGGAAGAGTGAAGCTTTCTTT	CASSTQGKSEAFF
-	few	TRBV7-2	TRBJ2-7	TGTGCCAGCAGCTTAGTGGACAGCCACTACGAGCAGTACTTC	CASSLVDSHYEQYF
TRBD1	-	TRBV10-3	TRBJ2-7	TGTGCCATCAGTGAGACGGGACAGGATGCAAAGCCGTACGAGCAGTACTTC	CAISETGQDAKPYEQYF
-	-	TRBV2	TRBJ2-5	TGTGCCACATCTCCGGGTTCAGGGAAAGAGACCCAGTACTTC	CATSPGSGKETQYF
TRBD1	once	TRBV3-1	TRBJ2-5	TGTGCCAGCAGCCACCTCAGGGGGCAAGAGACCCAGTACTTC	CASSHLRGQETQYF
-	few	TRBV6-6	TRBJ1-1	TGTGCCAGCAGTTACTCGATAGAAGCTTTCTTT	CASSYSIEAFF
-	few	TRBV5-1	TRBJ2-7	TGCGCCAGCATGCAGGGCCGCGGATTGACCTACGAGCAGTACTTC	CASMQGRGLTYEQYF
-	-	TRBV6-6	TRBJ2-1	TGTGCCAGCAACCAGGGGCTGGAGCAGTTCTTC	CASNQGLEQFF
-	-	TRBV4-1	TRBJ2-5	TGCGCCAGCAGCCAACAGTTTCTAAAGACCCAGTACTTC	CASSQQFLKTQYF
-	-	TRBV6-5	TRBJ2-2	TGTGCCAGCAGTTACGGGGCGGCCGGGGAGCTGTTTTTT	CASSYGAAGELFF
-	-	TRBV5-5	TRBJ2-3	TGTGCCAGCAGCCTCTTAAGGGGGTATAACACAGATACGCAGTATTTT	CASSLLRGYNTDTQYF
-	-	TRBV6-5	TRBJ2-7	TGTGCCAGCAGTTACGGGGCAGACTACAATGAGCAGTACTTC	CASSYGADYNEQYF
TRBD1	-	TRBV19	TRBJ1-1	TGTGCCAGTAGTATCCTCGGACAGGGCTACACTGAAGCTTTCTTT	CASSILGQGYTEAFF
-	-	TRBV10-3	TRBJ2-5	TGTGCCATCAGCGAGATTCAAGAGACCCAGTACTTC	CAISEIQETQYF
-	once	TRBV4-1	TRBJ2-5	TGCGCCAGCAGCCAAGAACGCAGGGGCGAGACCCAGTACTTC	CASSQERRGETQYF
TRBD2	-	TRBV7-9	TRBJ2-5	TGTGCCAGCAGCCCAGGTGGGGGAGGGCCCCAAGAGACCCAGTACTTC	CASSPGGGGPQETQYF